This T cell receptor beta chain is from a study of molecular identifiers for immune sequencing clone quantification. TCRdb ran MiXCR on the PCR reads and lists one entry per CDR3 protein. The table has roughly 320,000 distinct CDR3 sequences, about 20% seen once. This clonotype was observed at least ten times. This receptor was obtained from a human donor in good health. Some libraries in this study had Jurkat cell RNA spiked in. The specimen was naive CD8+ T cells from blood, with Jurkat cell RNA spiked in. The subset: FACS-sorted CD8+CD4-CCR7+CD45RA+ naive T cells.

The CDR3 reads CSAGDRAGFTYEQYF. DNA for the CDR3: TGCAGTGCCGGGGATCGAGCGGGATTCACCTACGAGCAGTACTTC. The rearrangement joins TRBV20-1 to TRBJ2-7, with TRBD2 matching 7 bases. Trimming removed 6 bases from V and 2 bases from J; junction bases left unmatched: 13. This CDR3 has 15 residues. Germline values: CDR1 DFQATT, CDR2 SNEGSKA (reference sequence).